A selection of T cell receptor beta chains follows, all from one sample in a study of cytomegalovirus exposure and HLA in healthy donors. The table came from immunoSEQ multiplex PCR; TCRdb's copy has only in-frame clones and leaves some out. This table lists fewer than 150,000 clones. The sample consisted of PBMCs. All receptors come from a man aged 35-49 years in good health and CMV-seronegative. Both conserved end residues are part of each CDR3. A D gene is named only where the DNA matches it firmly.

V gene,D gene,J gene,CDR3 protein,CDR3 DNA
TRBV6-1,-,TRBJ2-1,CASSERLTSSSYNEQFF,TGTGCCAGCAGTGAAAGACTCACGTCTAGCTCCTACAATGAGCAGTTCTTC
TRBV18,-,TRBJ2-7,CASSPSGLTSYEQYF,TGTGCCAGCTCACCCTCGGGGTTAACCTCCTACGAGCAGTACTTC
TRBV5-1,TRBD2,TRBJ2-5,CASSRTIAGEPRETQYF,TGCGCCAGCAGTCGAACCATAGCGGGGGAGCCGAGGGAGACCCAGTACTTC
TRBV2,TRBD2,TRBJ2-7,CASSGVAGLSYEQYF,TGTGCCAGCAGTGGAGTAGCGGGGCTTTCCTACGAGCAGTACTTC
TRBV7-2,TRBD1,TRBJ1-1,CASSLGQGNTEAFF,TGTGCCAGCAGCTTGGGACAGGGCAACACTGAAGCTTTCTTT
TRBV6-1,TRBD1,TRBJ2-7,CASSVGQKLYEQYF,TGTGCCAGCAGCGTGGGACAGAAACTTTACGAGCAGTACTTC
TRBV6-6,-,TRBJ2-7,CASSYNTGPYEQYF,TGTGCCAGCAGTTACAACACAGGGCCCTACGAGCAGTACTTC
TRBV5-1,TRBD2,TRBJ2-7,CASSRAGGVDEQYF,TGCGCCAGCAGCCGCGCGGGGGGAGTCGACGAGCAGTACTTC
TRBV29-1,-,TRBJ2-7,CSVSAGAPYGQYF,TGCAGCGTCTCGGCAGGGGCCCCCTACGGGCAGTACTTC
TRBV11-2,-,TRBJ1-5,CASSLDGVKQGHQPQHF,TGTGCCAGCAGCTTAGATGGGGTGAAACAGGGACATCAGCCCCAGCATTTT
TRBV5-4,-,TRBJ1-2,CASSFSSNYGYTF,TGTGCCAGCAGCTTTTCCAGTAACTATGGCTACACCTTC
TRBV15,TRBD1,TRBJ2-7,CATSRAWTGSDEQYF,TGTGCCACCAGCAGAGCATGGACAGGGAGCGACGAGCAGTACTTC
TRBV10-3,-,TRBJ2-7,CAISERGTTGSNEQYF,TGTGCCATCAGTGAGCGCGGGACGACAGGGTCAAACGAGCAGTACTTC
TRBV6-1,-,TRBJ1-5,CASSENLQGYSNQPQHF,TGTGCCAGCAGTGAAAATCTGCAGGGCTATAGCAATCAGCCCCAGCATTTT
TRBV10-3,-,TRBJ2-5,CAISEGGAGIPKTQYF,TGTGCCATCAGTGAGGGAGGGGCGGGTATCCCCAAGACCCAGTACTTC
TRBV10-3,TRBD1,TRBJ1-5,CAIAKTGDQPQHF,TGTGCCATCGCCAAAACAGGGGATCAGCCCCAGCATTTT
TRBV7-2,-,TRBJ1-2,CASSQLGVSGGYTF,TGTGCCAGCAGCCAACTTGGTGTATCGGGTGGCTACACCTTC
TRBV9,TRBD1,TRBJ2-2,CASSPKGDSFTGELFF,TGTGCCAGCAGCCCCAAGGGGGACAGCTTCACCGGGGAGCTGTTTTTT
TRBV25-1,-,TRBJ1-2,CASSEYGALGNRGYTF,TGTGCCAGCAGTGAATATGGGGCTCTCGGAAACCGTGGCTACACCTTC
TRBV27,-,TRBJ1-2,CASSLSVDYGYTF,TGTGCCAGCAGTTTATCGGTAGACTATGGCTACACCTTC
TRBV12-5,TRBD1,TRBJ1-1,CASAPTGAGTEAFF,TGTGCTAGTGCCCCCACAGGGGCAGGGACTGAAGCTTTCTTT
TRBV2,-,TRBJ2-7,CASSSEGYEQYF,TGTGCCAGCAGTAGCGAGGGCTACGAGCAGTACTTC
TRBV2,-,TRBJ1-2,CASSDDSYGYTF,TGTGCCAGCAGTGATGACAGCTATGGCTACACCTTC
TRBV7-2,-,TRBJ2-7,CASSPRQGSYEQYF,TGTGCCAGCAGCCCACGGCAGGGGTCCTACGAGCAGTACTTC
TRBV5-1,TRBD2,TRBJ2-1,CASSPTSGGFNEQFF,TGCGCCAGCAGCCCGACTAGCGGGGGGTTTAATGAGCAGTTCTTC
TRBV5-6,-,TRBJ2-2,CASSLDLGAQGAGELFF,TGTGCCAGCAGCTTGGATTTGGGGGCGCAGGGAGCCGGGGAGCTGTTTTTT
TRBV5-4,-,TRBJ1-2,CASSVDSNYGYTF,TGTGCCAGCAGCGTGGACAGTAACTATGGCTACACCTTC
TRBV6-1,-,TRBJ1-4,CASSEWLSPGAEKLFF,TGTGCCAGCAGTGAATGGCTCTCGCCAGGGGCGGAAAAACTGTTTTTT
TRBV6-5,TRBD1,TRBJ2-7,CASRKQGSSYEQYF,TGTGCCAGCAGGAAACAGGGGTCCTCCTACGAGCAGTACTTC
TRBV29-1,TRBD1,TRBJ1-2,CSVLGQGNYGYTF,TGCAGCGTTCTGGGACAGGGAAACTATGGCTACACCTTC
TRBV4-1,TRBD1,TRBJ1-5,CASSQDGTGKGQPQHF,TGCGCCAGCAGCCAAGATGGGACAGGGAAAGGTCAGCCCCAGCATTTT
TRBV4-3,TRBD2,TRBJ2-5,CASSQDLASGGQETQYF,TGCGCCAGCAGCCAAGATCTCGCTAGCGGGGGGCAAGAGACCCAGTACTTC
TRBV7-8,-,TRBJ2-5,CASSSQETQYF,TGTGCCAGCAGCTCCCAGGAGACCCAGTACTTC
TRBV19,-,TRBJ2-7,CASSFTGTYEQYF,TGTGCCAGTAGCTTCACGGGGACCTACGAGCAGTACTTC
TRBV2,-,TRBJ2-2,CASSDPLNTGELFF,TGTGCCAGCAGTGATCCCCTAAACACCGGGGAGCTGTTTTTT
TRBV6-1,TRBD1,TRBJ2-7,CASSATGTGGFYEQYF,TGTGCCAGCAGTGCCACCGGGACAGGGGGGTTCTACGAGCAGTACTTC
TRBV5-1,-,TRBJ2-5,CASSLALAGKETQYF,TGCGCCAGCAGCTTGGCACTGGCGGGGAAAGAGACCCAGTACTTC